The 5 T cell receptor beta chains presented below share a single source sample, sequenced in a study of a mutant IDH1 vaccine in newly diagnosed glioma. Sequencing was performed with immunoSEQ multiplex PCR; in TCRdb, only in-frame clones are kept and a portion is missing. The sample includes around 94,000 clones, under 90% of them seen just once. No cognate antigen is known for these TCRs. The time point: week 47, end of study. In every dose of vaccine, 300 ug of mutant IDH1 20-mer peptide was given alongside topical imiquimod. This specimen was PBMCs, taken from a glioma patient whose treatment included an IDH1 peptide vaccine. The receptors shown here come from a woman in her 50s with glioma.

V gene TRBV28 combines with J gene TRBJ1-2, with 10 bases matching TRBD1. The CDR3 length is 16 residues. The V gene's germline CDR1 is MDHEN and CDR2 SYDVKM. V dropped 5 bases and J dropped 3; count of bases not matched to a gene: 9. CDR3 residues: CASSPSRDRGYYGYTF. In nucleotides, the CDR3 is TGTGCCAGCAGTCCTTCCCGGGACAGGGGATACTATGGCTACACCTTC.

The chain carries TRBV7-3 and TRBJ2-5; possibly TRBD1 for D (5 bases). The germline gives CDR1 SGHTA, CDR2 FQGTGA. The CDR3 runs 15 residues. V gave up 3 bases and J gave up 4 bases, with 15 bases separating them. In nucleotides, the CDR3 is TGTGCCAGCAGCTTTCAGCGTGGGGCAGGAGAGACCCAGTACTTC. This translates into CASSFQRGAGETQYF.

The chain employs TRBV10-3 and TRBJ1-5; D gene ambiguous. Deletions cut 4 bases from V and 6 bases from J, with 13 bases between. The CDR3 spans 14 residues. Germline V lookup: CDR1 ENHRY, CDR2 SYGVKD. CDR3 coding DNA: TGTGCCATCAGTGTGGATCAACCCGGTCAGCCCCAGCATTTT. This codes for CAISVDQPGQPQHF.

V usage is TRBV5-6 and J usage is TRBJ1-1; no reliable D call. V was cut by 3 bases and J by 0 bases, with 12 bases left in between. This CDR3 has 15 amino acids. Germline lookup yields CDR1 SGHDT and CDR2 YYEEEE. The CDR3 nucleotides are TGTGCCAGCAGCTATCGGCGCGGGATGAACACTGAAGCTTTCTTT. It encodes CASSYRRGMNTEAFF.

In this sample, this clone turned up once. The V call is TRBV4-1, the J call TRBJ1-1; D ambiguous. The CDR3 covers 15 residues. The ends were cut back, 1 base at V and 3 bases at J, with 12 bases in the middle. Per germline, CDR1 MGHRA and CDR2 YSYEKL. The CDR3 region has the DNA TGCGCCAGCAGCCAAGGAGCACGGAGGGACACTGAAGCTTTCTTT. The encoded protein is CASSQGARRDTEAFF.